These 21 T cell receptor beta chains originate from one sample sequenced in a study of T cell responses to AZD1222 COVID-19 vaccine. Produced via immunoSEQ multiplex PCR; TCRdb's table is partial and in-frame only. This sample carries 200,000 or so clones, 85% to 90% of them seen once, and the ten largest clones take 2.5% to 3%. This material consisted of peripheral blood, taken on day 0 of MenACWY control vaccination. These receptors all come from an adult in good health.

This chain connects TRBV28 to TRBJ2-2; 12 nucleotides align to TRBD2. CDR1 and CDR2 (germline): MDHEN, SYDVKM. The CDR3 totals 16 residues. The junction had 7 bases not matched to a gene; V was cut back by 7 bases and J by 4 bases. The CDR3 region is CASIKSSGRGTGELFF. CDR3 coding DNA: TGTGCCAGCATTAAGTCTAGCGGGAGGGGCACCGGGGAGCTGTTTTTT.

The rearrangement links TRBV2 to TRBJ1-6; TRBD1 matches 7 bases. Germline V gene data show CDR1 as SNHLY and CDR2 as FYNNEI. The CDR3 covers 13 residues. J gave up 7 bases and V 10 bases, and 7 bases lay outside the gene matches. CDR3 nucleotides: TGTGCCACCGGCCCGGGACAGAATTCACCCCTCCACTTT. It is translated as CATGPGQNSPLHF. The full variable domain, with the rest looked up from reference TRBV2 and TRBJ1-6, is EPEVTQTPSHQVTQMGQEVILRCVPISNHLYFYWYRQILGQKVEFLVSFYNNEISEKSEIFDDQFSVERPDGSNFTLKIRSTKLEDSAMYFCATGPGQNSPLHFGNGTRLTVT.

This clone occurred once. The chain recombines TRBV19 with TRBJ2-3, with D possibly being TRBD1 or TRBD2 (5 bases each). In germline, CDR1 is LNHDA, CDR2 SQIVND (reference sequence). This CDR3 spans 15 amino acids. Deletions cut 3 bases from V and 1 base from J, with 11 bases between. The chain's CDR3 is CASSIFRDRTDTQYF. The CDR3 region has the DNA TGTGCCAGTAGTATCTTCCGGGACCGCACAGATACGCAGTATTTT.

This sequence joins TRBV11-1 and TRBJ2-3; D is ambiguous. The CDR3 consists of 15 residues. Germline CDR1 reads SGHAT; CDR2 reads FQDESV (reference sequence). V lost 6 bases and J 1 base, leaving 14 bases between the germline ends. The CDR3 protein is CASRKRRSGTDTQYF. The CDR3 DNA follows: TGTGCCAGCAGGAAGCGTCGGTCTGGCACAGATACGCAGTATTTT.

In this sample, this clone turned up once. The chain has TRBV4-2 and TRBJ2-1; 10 bases map to TRBD2. V gave up 5 bases and J gave up 7 bases; unmatched junction bases: 8. CDR1 and CDR2 (germline): LGHNA, YNFKEQ. The CDR3 covers 15 residues. CDR3 nucleotide sequence: TGTGCCAGCAGCGACCGAGCGGGGGGGCCAAATGAGCAGTTCTTC. This gives the protein CASSDRAGGPNEQFF.

This clone was seen a few times. The rearrangement uses TRBV7-2 and TRBJ2-7; D may correspond to TRBD1 or TRBD2 (5 bases each). V lost 5 bases, J lost 2 bases, and 19 bases lay in between. The germline gives CDR1 SGHTA, CDR2 FQGNSA. The CDR3 is 16 amino acids. As DNA, the CDR3 is TGTGCCAGCAGCCCCGCCCCGGGACGGAACACCTACGAGCAGTACTTC. This gives the protein CASSPAPGRNTYEQYF.

This chain joins TRBV9 and TRBJ2-7; 7 nucleotides match TRBD1. Germline CDR1 and CDR2: SGDLS and YYNGEE. The V gene end was trimmed by 2 bases and the J gene end by 2 bases; junction bases not matched to a gene: 7. This CDR3 comprises 15 residues. CDR3 region: CASSVTGQATYEQYF. CDR3 coding DNA: TGTGCCAGCAGCGTGACCGGACAGGCAACCTACGAGCAGTACTTC.

This clone was seen only once. V is TRBV7-2 and J is TRBJ2-1; D not certain. Trimming cost V 1 base and J 7 bases, with 8 bases left between them. Germline CDR1 and CDR2: SGHTA and FQGNSA. The length of the CDR3 is 13 residues. CDR3 sequence (DNA): TGTGCCAGCAGCTTAGGAGAAGCGAATGAGCAGTTCTTC. Its protein is CASSLGEANEQFF.

A note on this clone: Other DNA sequences from this sample encode an identical CDR3 as well. The genes are TRBV12-3 or TRBV12-4 and TRBJ1-2, with D possibly matching TRBD1 (5 bases). V was pared by 3 bases and J by 1 base, with 6 bases between. The CDR3 sequence is 13 residues long. DNA of the CDR3: TGTGCCAGCAGTTTGGGGGGTAACTATGGCTACACCTTC. Protein sequence: CASSLGGNYGYTF.

The chain carries TRBV9 and TRBJ1-1; 9 bases are shared with TRBD1. The CDR3 has 14 amino acids. The germline gives CDR1 SGDLS, CDR2 YYNGEE. Losses at the gene ends were 2 bases for V and 7 bases for J; bases not matched to a gene: 6. CDR3 loop: CASSVGDRVGEAFF. The CDR3 DNA follows: TGTGCCAGCAGCGTGGGGGACAGGGTGGGTGAAGCTTTCTTT.

J is TRBJ1-5 and V is TRBV21-1. TRBV21-1 is a pseudogene. The CDR3 is 15 amino acids. The CDR3 sequence: CASSKGGSGNQPQHF. The CDR3 region has the DNA TGTGCCAGCAGCAAAGGGGGGTCGGGCAATCAGCCCCAGCATTTT.

This clone appeared a few times. V and J are TRBV6-4 and TRBJ2-1; D ambiguous. Per the germline V gene, CDR1 is MRHNA and CDR2 is SNTAGT. V lost 3 bases and J 5 bases, leaving 5 bases between the germline ends. The CDR3 spans 12 residues. The CDR3 DNA sequence: TGTGCCAGCAGTGATGATAACAATGAGCAGTTCTTC. It yields the protein CASSDDNNEQFF.

This chain uses TRBV3-1 (or the pseudogene TRBV3-2) with TRBJ1-2; 8 bases line up with TRBD1. CDR1 and CDR2 from the germline V gene are LGHDT and YNNKEL (reference sequence). CDR3 length equals 15 residues. V was clipped by 1 base and J by 6 bases; unmatched bases: 7. The CDR3 DNA sequence: TGTGCCAGCAGCCAAGCCCTAGGCAGGGGGCATGGCTACACCTTC. Its translation: CASSQALGRGHGYTF.

The rearrangement joins TRBV19 to TRBJ2-5; 7 bases line up with TRBD1. Germline lookup yields CDR1 LNHDA and CDR2 SQIVND (reference sequence). V was pared by 4 bases and J by 1 base, with 0 bases of the junction left unmatched. The CDR3 has 13 amino acids. The CDR3 region has the DNA TGTGCCAGTAGTAGGACAGGCCAAGAGACCCAGTACTTC. Amino acid sequence: CASSRTGQETQYF.

V is TRBV7-9 and J is TRBJ2-3; D possibly corresponds to TRBD1 (6 bases). The CDR3 covers 15 residues. Trimming cost V 2 bases and J 6 bases, with 15 bases left between them. Germline V CDR1 and CDR2: SEHNR, FQNEAQ (reference sequence). The CDR3 sequence: CASSLPVTGLDTQYF. The CDR3 nucleotides are TGTGCCAGCAGCTTACCCGTCACAGGGCTGGATACGCAGTATTTT.

This chain connects TRBV28 to TRBJ2-6; D ambiguous. The CDR3 contains 15 residues. Germline CDR1 and CDR2: MDHEN and SYDVKM. V was shortened by 6 bases and J by 4 bases, with 13 bases between the two germline ends. DNA for the CDR3: TGTGCCAGCAGCCCCACGGGTCCGGGGGCCAACGTCCTGACTTTC. Its protein product is CASSPTGPGANVLTF.

This chain joins TRBV6-1 and TRBJ1-5; TRBD1 agrees at 9 bases. The CDR3 runs to 15 residues. The germline V gene encodes CDR1 MNHNS and CDR2 SASEGT. The ends lost 3 bases at V and 6 bases at J; junction bases unmatched: 6. CDR3 bases: TGTGCCAGCAGTGAGACAGGGGGTCGTATTCAGCCCCAGCATTTT. This gives the protein CASSETGGRIQPQHF.

The CDR3 coding sequence is TGTGCCAGCAGACGGGAAGCTAGCTCCTACAATGAGCAGTTCTTC. Translating gives CASRREASSYNEQFF. This chain uses TRBV27 with TRBJ2-1; D is possibly TRBD2 (5 bases). Trimming stripped 6 bases from V and 0 bases from J, with 12 bases between. Germline loops: CDR1 MNHEY, CDR2 SMNVEV (reference sequence). This CDR3 has 15 residues.

The gene calls are TRBV21-1 and TRBJ2-7. TRBV21-1 is flagged as a pseudogene. The CDR3 contains 17 residues. The DNA for the CDR3 is TGTGCCAGCAGCAAAGATCTAAGGACGGAGATCTCCTACGAGCAGTACTTC. This codes for CASSKDLRTEISYEQYF.

V gene TRBV7-2 combines with J gene TRBJ2-5, with 10 positions matching TRBD2. From germline, CDR1 is SGHTA and CDR2 FQGNSA. The CDR3 contains 16 residues. V was pared by 1 base and J by 4 bases, with 6 bases of the junction left unmatched. The CDR3, as DNA: TGTGCCAGCAGCTTAGGTCTGCTAGCGGGGGCAGAGACCCAGTACTTC. This encodes CASSLGLLAGAETQYF.

The genes are TRBV29-1 and TRBJ2-7; D tentatively reads TRBD1 or TRBD2 (5 bases each). Deletions cut 6 bases from V and 0 bases from J, with 12 bases between. Germline loops: CDR1 SQVTM, CDR2 ANQGSEA. This CDR3 has 13 amino acids. This chain's CDR3 is CSVRGESSYEQYF. As DNA, the CDR3 is TGCAGCGTGAGAGGGGAAAGCTCCTACGAGCAGTACTTC.